This TCR beta chain was obtained from a study of shared clonotypes between healthy human individuals. V shed 7 bases, J shed 3 bases, and the junction held 2 bases outside the gene matches. Germline assignment: CDR1 WSHSY and CDR2 SAAADI. CDR3 size: 13 residues. TCRdb keeps only in-frame clones here, not all; method: immunoSEQ multiplex PCR. The repertoire has hundreds of thousands of clones, roughly 70% of them found once; the top ten carry 10%. The sequence came from a man aged 30 to 39 in good health. The sample consisted of memory CD4+ T cells sorted from blood. Sample subset: CD45RA-negative fraction. This chain uses TRBV10-2 with TRBJ1-1, with 10 bases fitting TRBD1. As DNA, the CDR3 is TGCGCCAGCATGGGACAGGGGTACACTGAAGCTTTCTTT. Its protein is CASMGQGYTEAFF.